This record covers a single T cell receptor (beta chain). There are a few counts of this clonotype. What this receptor recognizes is not known. Base-call qualities are not available, and no considerably larger clone is one nucleotide away. PBMCs were isolated by Ficoll-Paque density gradient centrifugation. The sequencer was an Illumina NovaSeq 6000. Using 5'RACE with constant-segment primers, TCRalpha and TCRbeta cDNA libraries were constructed, with sample barcodes and unique molecular identifiers added in the process. Trizol reagent was used to extract RNA from every sample. Library amplification was performed in two PCR steps, and a second sample barcode and Illumina TruSeq adapters were introduced in the second step. Libraries were sequenced on an Illumina NovaSeq with 2 x 150 bp paired-end reads. In the original analysis: Reads were demultiplexed and collapsed into UMI-guided consensus sequences with migec v1.2.7. With mixcr v2.1.11, UMI consensuses were aligned to TRA and TRB V and J templates and assembled into clonotypes. A clonotype was counted as expanded or contracted only when both edgeR and NoisET called the clonotype significant, with the noise models trained on biological replicates. For edgeR calls, the cutoffs were a false discovery rate-adjusted p below 0.01 and a log2 fold-change threshold of 1. As an exploratory analysis of dynamics, max-normalized trajectories of the 1000 most abundant clonotypes were examined by PCA with hierarchical clustering. Separately sequenced CD4+ and CD8+ repertoires were used to assign a CD4 or CD8 phenotype to each responding clone. TCRdb's own reprocessing of the public reads used fastp at Q25 and MiXCR and kept productive beta chains. Identical CDR3 protein sequences are pooled into one entry, listed with their most common genes and DNA. TCRdb, not the authors, supplied the V and J calls. The sample contains 110,000 or so distinct CDR3 sequences, around a fifth of them found a single time. Together, the top ten hold about 42% of the sample.

The data were taken from a study of T-cell memory formation after mild COVID-19 (dated by TCRdb to the early 2020s). With respect to the entire study: Most TCR sequence clusters were specific to one of the two donors. T-cell clones expanding and contracting after mild COVID-19 in two donors were tracked by longitudinal TCRalpha and TCRbeta repertoire sequencing. The cohort was made up of two young adult volunteers, one female and one male, who were previously healthy. Study-wide findings and limitations: The study covered only a couple of mild cases, and larger cohorts including severe cases with pre-infection samples were considered necessary. The detection of some responding clones in pre-infection memory suggests that pre-existing cross-reactive memory T cells joined the SARS-CoV-2 response. Whether the second-wave clones peaking on day 37 were SARS-CoV-2 specific was not confirmed. Balanced CD4/CD8 phenotypes were observed for clones contracting from day 15 to 85, whereas a bias towards CD4+ was observed for a second wave of clones expanding from day 15 to 37. Contracting CD4+ clones appeared mostly in the CM and EM memory subsets, whereas CD8+ clones were enriched in EMRA.

This receptor was identified in a man between 18 and 29 years old who had mild COVID-19 (a few samples of this study predate the infection). The sample titles of this study are shuffled in the database, so cell type and time point are left out; the donor was told from shared clones. Sequenced sample: PBMCs or a T cell subset sorted from them (not recorded which).

CDR3 loop: CASSRPPRWVRSYNEQFF. The DNA sequence is given as TGTGCCAGCAGCCGCCCCCCCCGCTGGGTAAGATCCTACAATGAGCAGTTCTTC. The rearranged chain carries TRBV11-1 and TRBJ2-1; confidence is insufficient to name the D gene. In the germline V gene (reference sequence), CDR1 corresponds to SGHAT and CDR2 to FQDESV. Inclusive of the bounding cysteine and phenylalanine, the CDR3 is 18 residues long. The entry retains the CDR3 DNA only, 54 bases that are in frame from base 1. A distance of 21 bases separates the germline ends of V and J, which lose 5 bases and 1 base respectively.